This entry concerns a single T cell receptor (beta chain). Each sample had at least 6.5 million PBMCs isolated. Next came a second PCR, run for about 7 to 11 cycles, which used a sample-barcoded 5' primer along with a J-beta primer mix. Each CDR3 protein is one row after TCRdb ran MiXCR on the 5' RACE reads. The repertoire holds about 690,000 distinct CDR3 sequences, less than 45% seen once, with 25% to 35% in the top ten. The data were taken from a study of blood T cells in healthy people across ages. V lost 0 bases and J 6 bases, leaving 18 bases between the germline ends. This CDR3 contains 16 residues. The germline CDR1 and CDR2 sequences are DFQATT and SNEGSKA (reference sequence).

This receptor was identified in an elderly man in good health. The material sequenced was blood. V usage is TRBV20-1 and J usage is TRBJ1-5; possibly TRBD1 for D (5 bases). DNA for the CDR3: TGCAGTGCTAGAGATGGGGCCGCCGGGCTATTTCAGCCCCAGCATTTT. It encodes CSARDGAAGLFQPQHF.